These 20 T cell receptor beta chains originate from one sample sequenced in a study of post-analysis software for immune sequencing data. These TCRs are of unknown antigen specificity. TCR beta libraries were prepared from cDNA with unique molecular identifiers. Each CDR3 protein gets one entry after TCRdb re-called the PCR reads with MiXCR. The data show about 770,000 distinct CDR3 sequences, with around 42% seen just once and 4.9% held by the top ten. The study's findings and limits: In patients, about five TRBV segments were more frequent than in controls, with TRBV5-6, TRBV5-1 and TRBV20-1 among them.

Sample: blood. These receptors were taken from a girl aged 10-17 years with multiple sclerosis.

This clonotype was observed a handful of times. For the CDR3, the DNA is TGTGCCATCAGTGAGTCGGGAGTGGGCAACACTGAAGCTTTCTTT. Translated: CAISESGVGNTEAFF. The chain carries TRBV10-3 and TRBJ1-1; the D is unclear. The germline V gene encodes CDR1 ENHRY and CDR2 SYGVKD. V gave up 0 bases and J gave up 2 bases, with 10 bases separating them. The CDR3 spans 15 residues.

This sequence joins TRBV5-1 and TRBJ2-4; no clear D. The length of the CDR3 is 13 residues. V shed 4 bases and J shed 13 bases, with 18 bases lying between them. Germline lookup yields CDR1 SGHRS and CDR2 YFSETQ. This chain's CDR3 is CASSQELSREQYF. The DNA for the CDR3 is TGCGCCAGCAGCCAGGAGTTGTCGAGAGAGCAGTACTTC.

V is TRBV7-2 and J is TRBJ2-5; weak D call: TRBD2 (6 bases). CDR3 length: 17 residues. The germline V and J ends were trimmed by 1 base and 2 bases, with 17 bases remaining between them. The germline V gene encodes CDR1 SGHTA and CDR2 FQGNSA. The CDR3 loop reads CASSLDSRDFSQETQYF. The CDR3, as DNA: TGTGCCAGCAGCTTAGATAGCCGGGACTTCTCTCAAGAGACCCAGTACTTC.

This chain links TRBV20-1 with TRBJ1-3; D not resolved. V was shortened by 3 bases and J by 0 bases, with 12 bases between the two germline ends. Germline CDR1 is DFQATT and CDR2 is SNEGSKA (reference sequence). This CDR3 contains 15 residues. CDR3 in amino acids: CSARGRKSSGNTIYF. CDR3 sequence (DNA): TGCAGTGCTAGGGGCAGGAAGAGCTCTGGAAACACCATATATTTT.

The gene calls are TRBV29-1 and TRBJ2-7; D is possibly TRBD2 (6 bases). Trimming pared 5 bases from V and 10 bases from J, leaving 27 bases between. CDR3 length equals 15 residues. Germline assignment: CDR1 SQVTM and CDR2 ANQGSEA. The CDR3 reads CSVTKGSGLQEIQYF. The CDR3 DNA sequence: TGCAGCGTTACCAAGGGGTCGGGACTTCAAGAGATCCAGTACTTC.

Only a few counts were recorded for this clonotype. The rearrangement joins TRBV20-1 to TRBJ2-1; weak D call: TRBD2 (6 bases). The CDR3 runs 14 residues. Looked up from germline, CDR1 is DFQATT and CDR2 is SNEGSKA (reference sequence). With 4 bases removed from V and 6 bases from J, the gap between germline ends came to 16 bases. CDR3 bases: TGCAGTGCTACGAGCGGGCCCTTCGGCAATGAGCAGTTCTTC. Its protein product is CSATSGPFGNEQFF.

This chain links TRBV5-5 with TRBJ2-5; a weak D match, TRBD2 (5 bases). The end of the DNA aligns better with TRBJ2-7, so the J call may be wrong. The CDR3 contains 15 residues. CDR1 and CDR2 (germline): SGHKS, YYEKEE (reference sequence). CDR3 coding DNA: TGTGCCAGCACGGCCTGGACGGGGTCTTTGGACGAGCAGTACTTC. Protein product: CASTAWTGSLDEQYF.

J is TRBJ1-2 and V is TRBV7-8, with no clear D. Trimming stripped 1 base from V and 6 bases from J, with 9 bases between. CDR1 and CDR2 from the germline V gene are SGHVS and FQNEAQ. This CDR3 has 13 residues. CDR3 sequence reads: CASSLGGWDGYTF. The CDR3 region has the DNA TGTGCCAGCAGCTTAGGCGGATGGGATGGCTACACCTTC.

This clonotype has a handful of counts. The CDR3, as DNA: TGCGCCAGCAGGACAGGGGGCTCAAATGGCTACACCTTC. Its protein is CASRTGGSNGYTF. V is TRBV5-1 and J is TRBJ1-2; 10 bases align to TRBD1. CDR1 is SGHRS, CDR2 YFSETQ, per germline. V dropped 5 bases and J dropped 6; count of bases not matched to a gene: 4. This CDR3 has 13 residues.

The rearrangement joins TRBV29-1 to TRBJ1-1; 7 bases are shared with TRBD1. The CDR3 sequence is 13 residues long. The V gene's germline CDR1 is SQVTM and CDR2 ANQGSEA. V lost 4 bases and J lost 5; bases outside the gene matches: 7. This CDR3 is CSVGPFRGTEAFF. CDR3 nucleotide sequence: TGCAGCGTTGGCCCATTCAGGGGGACTGAAGCTTTCTTT.

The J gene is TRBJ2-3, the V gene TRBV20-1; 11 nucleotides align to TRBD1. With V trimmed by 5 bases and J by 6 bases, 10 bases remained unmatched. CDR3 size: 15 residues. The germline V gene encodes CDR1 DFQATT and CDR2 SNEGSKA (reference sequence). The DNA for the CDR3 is TGCAGTGCTTCAAGGACAGGGGGCATTGGGGATACGCAGTATTTT. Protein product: CSASRTGGIGDTQYF.

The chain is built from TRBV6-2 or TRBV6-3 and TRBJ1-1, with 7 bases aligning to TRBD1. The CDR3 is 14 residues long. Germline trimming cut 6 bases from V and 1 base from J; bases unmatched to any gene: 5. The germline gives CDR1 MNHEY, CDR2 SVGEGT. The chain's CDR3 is CASRSTGSNTEAFF. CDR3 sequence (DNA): TGTGCCAGCAGGTCGACAGGGTCGAACACTGAAGCTTTCTTT.

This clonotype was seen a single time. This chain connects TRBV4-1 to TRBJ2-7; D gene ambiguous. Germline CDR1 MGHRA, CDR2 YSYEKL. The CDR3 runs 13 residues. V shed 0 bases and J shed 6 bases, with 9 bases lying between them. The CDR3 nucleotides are TGCGCCAGCAGCCAAGATGACAACAGCGAGCAGTACTTC. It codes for CASSQDDNSEQYF.

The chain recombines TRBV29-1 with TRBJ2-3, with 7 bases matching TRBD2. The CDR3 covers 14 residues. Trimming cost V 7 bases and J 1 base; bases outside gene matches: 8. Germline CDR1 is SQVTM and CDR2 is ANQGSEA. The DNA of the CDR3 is TGCAGCGCTGGACTAGGAATTGGCACAGATACGCAGTATTTT. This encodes CSAGLGIGTDTQYF.

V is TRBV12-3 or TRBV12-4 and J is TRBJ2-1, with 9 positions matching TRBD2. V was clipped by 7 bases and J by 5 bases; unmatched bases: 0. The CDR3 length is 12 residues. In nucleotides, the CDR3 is TGTGCCAGCAAGCGGGAGGACAATGAGCAGTTCTTC. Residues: CASKREDNEQFF.

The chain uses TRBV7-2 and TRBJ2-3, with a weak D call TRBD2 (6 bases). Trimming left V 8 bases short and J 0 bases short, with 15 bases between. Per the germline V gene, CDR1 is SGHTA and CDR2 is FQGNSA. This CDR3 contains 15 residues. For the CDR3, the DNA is TGTGCCAGCCGGGGAAGCGGGCATAGCACAGATACGCAGTATTTT. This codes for CASRGSGHSTDTQYF.

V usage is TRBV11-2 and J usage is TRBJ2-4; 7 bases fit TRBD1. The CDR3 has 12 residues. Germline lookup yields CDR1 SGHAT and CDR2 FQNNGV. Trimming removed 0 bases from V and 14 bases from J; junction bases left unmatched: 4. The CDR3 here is CASSLDLGTEYF. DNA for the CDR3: TGTGCCAGCAGCTTAGACCTCGGGACAGAGTACTTC.

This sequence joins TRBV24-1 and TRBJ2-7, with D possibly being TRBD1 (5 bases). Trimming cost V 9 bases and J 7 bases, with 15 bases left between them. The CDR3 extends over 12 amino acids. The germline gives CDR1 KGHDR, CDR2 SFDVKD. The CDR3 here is CATSGALNEQYF. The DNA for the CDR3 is TGTGCCACCTCTGGGGCCCTGAATGAGCAGTACTTC.

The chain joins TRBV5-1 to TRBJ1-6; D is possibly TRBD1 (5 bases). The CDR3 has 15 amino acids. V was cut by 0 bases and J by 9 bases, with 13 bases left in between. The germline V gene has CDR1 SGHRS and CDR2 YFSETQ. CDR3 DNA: TGCGCCAGCAGCTTGGACCGGGACCGCCCTTCACCCCTCCACTTT. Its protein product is CASSLDRDRPSPLHF.

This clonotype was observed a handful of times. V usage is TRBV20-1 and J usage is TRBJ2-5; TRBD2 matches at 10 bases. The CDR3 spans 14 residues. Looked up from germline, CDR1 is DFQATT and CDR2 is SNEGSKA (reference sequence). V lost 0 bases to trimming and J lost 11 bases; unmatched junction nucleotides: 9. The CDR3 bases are TGCAGTGCTAGAGATCTAGCGGGAGCGGAAGAGCAGTACTTC. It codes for CSARDLAGAEEQYF.